The 4 T cell receptor beta chains below all came from one sample that was sequenced in a study of vaccination effects on CD4 cells after COVID-19. Antigen specificity for these receptors is unknown. Antigen-specific CD4+ T cells were expanded with viral peptide pools in the ViraFEST assay before sequencing. Culture lasted 10 days before CD4+ T cell isolation. Two-dose BNT162b2 or mRNA-1273 vaccination was given to participants. The method was immunoSEQ multiplex PCR; TCRdb's version includes in-frame clones alone and lacks a portion of them. The data hold 60,000 to 90,000 clones, with 81% observed a single time. The input for sequencing was CD4+ T cells from PBMCs cultured with HCoV-229E spike peptides, taken after COVID-19 vaccination. The receptors shown here come from a human donor who received a COVID-19 vaccine.

The chain uses TRBV19 and TRBJ2-7, with 15 nucleotides matching TRBD2. The CDR3 has 16 residues. With 10 bases clipped from V and 3 bases from J, the junction kept 10 bases outside the gene matches. CDR1 LNHDA and CDR2 SQIVND come from the germline V gene (reference sequence). Here the CDR3 DNA reads TGTGCCAACATCCCGGGACTAGCGGGGGGTTACTACGAGCAGTACGTC. Translation: CANIPGLAGGYYEQYV.

This clone was observed a single time. This chain connects TRBV5-8 to TRBJ1-1; D possibly corresponds to TRBD1 (5 bases). The CDR3 is 16 residues long. Germline CDR1 is SGHTS and CDR2 is YDEGEE. Trimming took 4 bases from V and 1 from J, leaving 17 bases between them. The CDR3 bases are TGTGCCAGCAGCATCCTTCTGTGGGGCTCGAACACTGAAGCTTTCTTT. This sequence encodes CASSILLWGSNTEAFF.

The rearrangement links TRBV7-3 to TRBJ2-7; 8 bases fit TRBD1. Germline trimming cut 1 base from V and 5 bases from J; bases unmatched to any gene: 4. This CDR3 is built from 14 residues. The V gene's germline CDR1 is SGHTA and CDR2 FQGTGA. For the CDR3, the DNA is TGTGCCAGCAGCTTAAGGACAGGGTCCCACGAGCAGTACGTC. It translates to CASSLRTGSHEQYV.

Only a few counts were recorded for this clone. J is TRBJ1-5 and V is TRBV2; no clear D gene. The CDR3 is 12 residues long. Trimming removed 4 bases from V and 7 bases from J, with 8 bases in between. The germline gives CDR1 SNHLY, CDR2 FYNNEI. In DNA form, the CDR3 reads TGTGCCAGCAGTGGAGGGCGGCAGCCCCAGCATTTT. Its protein is CASSGGRQPQHF.